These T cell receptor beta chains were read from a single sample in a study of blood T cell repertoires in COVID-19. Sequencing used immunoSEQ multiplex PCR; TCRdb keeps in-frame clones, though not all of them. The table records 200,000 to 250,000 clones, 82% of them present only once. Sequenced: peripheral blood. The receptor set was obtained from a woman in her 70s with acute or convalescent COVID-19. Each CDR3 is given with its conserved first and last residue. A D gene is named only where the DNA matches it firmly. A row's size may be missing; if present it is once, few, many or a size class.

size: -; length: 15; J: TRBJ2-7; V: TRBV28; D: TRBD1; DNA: TGTGCCAGCAGCAACAGGGGGCTGGTAAACTACGAGCAGTACTTC; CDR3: CASSNRGLVNYEQYF
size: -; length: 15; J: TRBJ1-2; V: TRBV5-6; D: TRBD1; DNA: TGTGCCAGCAGCTGGGGACAGGGGGAATACTATGGCTACACCTTC; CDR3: CASSWGQGEYYGYTF
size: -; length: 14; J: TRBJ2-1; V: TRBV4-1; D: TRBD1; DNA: TGCGCCAGCAGCCCCTCAGGGGGCGTCAATGAGCAGTTCTTC; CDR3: CASSPSGGVNEQFF
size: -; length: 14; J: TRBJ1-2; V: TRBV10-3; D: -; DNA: TGTGCCATCAGTGACCTGACAGGTTTCTATGGCTACACCTTC; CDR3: CAISDLTGFYGYTF
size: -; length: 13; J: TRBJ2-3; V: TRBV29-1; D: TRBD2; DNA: TGCAGCGTTGGGGCTAGCGGTTTAGATACGCAGTATTTT; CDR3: CSVGASGLDTQYF
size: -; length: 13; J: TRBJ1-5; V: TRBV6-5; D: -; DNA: TGTGCCAGCAGTTACAGCGGAGCTCAGCCCCAGCATTTT; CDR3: CASSYSGAQPQHF
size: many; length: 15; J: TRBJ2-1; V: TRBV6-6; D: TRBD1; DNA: TGTGCCAGCAGTTACCGCAGGGGGCCTTACAATGAGCAGTTCTTC; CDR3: CASSYRRGPYNEQFF
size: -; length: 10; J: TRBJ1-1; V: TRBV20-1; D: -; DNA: TGCAGTGCTGCCCAGACTGAAGCTTTCTTT; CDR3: CSAAQTEAFF
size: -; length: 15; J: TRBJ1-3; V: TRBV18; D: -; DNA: TGTGCCAGCTCACCAAGCGGGACGCTGGGAAACACCATATATTTT; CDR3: CASSPSGTLGNTIYF
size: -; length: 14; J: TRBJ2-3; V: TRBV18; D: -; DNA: TGTGCCAGCTCACCACCCTTGGCCACAGATACGCAGTATTTT; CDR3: CASSPPLATDTQYF
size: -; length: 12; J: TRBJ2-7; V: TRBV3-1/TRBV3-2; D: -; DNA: TGTGCCAGCAGCCCAGGTATCTACGAGCAGTACTTC; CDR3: CASSPGIYEQYF
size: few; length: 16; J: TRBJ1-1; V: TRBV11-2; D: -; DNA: TGTGCCAGCAGCAGAGACAGGCTAACTATGAACACTGAAGCTTTCTTT; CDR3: CASSRDRLTMNTEAFF
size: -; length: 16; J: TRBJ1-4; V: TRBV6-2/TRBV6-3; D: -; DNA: TGTGCCAGCAGCCACGGGGGATTTGCAACTAATGAAAAACTGTTTTTT; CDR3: CASSHGGFATNEKLFF
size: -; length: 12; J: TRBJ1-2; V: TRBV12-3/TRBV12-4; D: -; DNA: TGTGCCAGCAGTTTCGGACAATATGGCTACACCTTC; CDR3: CASSFGQYGYTF
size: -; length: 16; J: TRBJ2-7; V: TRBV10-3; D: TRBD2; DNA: TGTGCCATCAGTGTCTCTAGCGGGGGGACCTCCTACGAGCAGTACTTC; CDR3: CAISVSSGGTSYEQYF
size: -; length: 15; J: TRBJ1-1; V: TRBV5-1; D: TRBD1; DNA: TGCGCCAGCACCCTCAGGACAGGGGGTGTCACTGAAGCTTTCTTT; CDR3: CASTLRTGGVTEAFF
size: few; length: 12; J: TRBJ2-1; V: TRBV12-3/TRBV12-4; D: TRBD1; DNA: TGTGCCAGCAGTAGGACAGGGCATGAGCAGTTCTTC; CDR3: CASSRTGHEQFF
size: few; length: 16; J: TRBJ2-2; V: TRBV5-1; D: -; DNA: TGCGCCAGCAGTCGGGTAGACAGTCCTGTCACCGGGGAGCTGTTTTTT; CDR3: CASSRVDSPVTGELFF
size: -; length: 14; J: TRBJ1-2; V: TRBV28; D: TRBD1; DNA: TGTGCCAGCAGTTTATTGGGGACAGGGTATGGCTACACCTTC; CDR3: CASSLLGTGYGYTF
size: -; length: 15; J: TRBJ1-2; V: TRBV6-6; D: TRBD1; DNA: TGTGCCAGCAGTTACGAGGGGGCGCTTGGGAATGGCTACACCTTC; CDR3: CASSYEGALGNGYTF
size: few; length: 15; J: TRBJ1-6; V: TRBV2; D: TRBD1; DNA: TGTGCCAGCAGTGTTCGTACAGGGGGGGATTCACCCCTCCACTTT; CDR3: CASSVRTGGDSPLHF
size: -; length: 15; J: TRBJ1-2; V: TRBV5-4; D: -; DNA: TGTGCCAGCAGCCCCCGGGGGGGCTTATTTGATGGCTACACCTTC; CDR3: CASSPRGGLFDGYTF
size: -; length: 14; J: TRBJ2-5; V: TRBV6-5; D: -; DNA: TGTGCCAGCAGTTACGGGCAGGCAGGGCAGACCCAGTACTTC; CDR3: CASSYGQAGQTQYF
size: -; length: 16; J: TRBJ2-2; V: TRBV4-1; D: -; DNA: TGCGCCAGCAGCCAAGGTTGGGGGCAGAACACCGGGGAGCTGTTTTTT; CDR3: CASSQGWGQNTGELFF
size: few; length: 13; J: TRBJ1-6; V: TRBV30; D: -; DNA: TGTGCCTGGAGTGTATGGGCAGCTCTCACCCTCCACTTT; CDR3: CAWSVWAALTLHF
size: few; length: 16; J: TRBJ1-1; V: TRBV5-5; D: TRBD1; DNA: TGTGCCAGCACCCGGGACAGGGGGATCATGAACACTGAAGCTTTCTTT; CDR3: CASTRDRGIMNTEAFF
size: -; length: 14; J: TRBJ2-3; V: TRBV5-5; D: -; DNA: TGTGCCAGCACAGGGCTCATAAGCACAGATACGCAGTATTTT; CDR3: CASTGLISTDTQYF
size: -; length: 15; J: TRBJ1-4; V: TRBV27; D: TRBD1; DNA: TGTGCCAGCAGTCGAACGACAGGGGTCTACGAAAAACTGTTTTTT; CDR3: CASSRTTGVYEKLFF
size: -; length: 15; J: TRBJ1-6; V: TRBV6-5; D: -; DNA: TGTGCCAGCAGTTACCGACAGGCCAGGAATTCACCCCTCCACTTT; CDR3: CASSYRQARNSPLHF